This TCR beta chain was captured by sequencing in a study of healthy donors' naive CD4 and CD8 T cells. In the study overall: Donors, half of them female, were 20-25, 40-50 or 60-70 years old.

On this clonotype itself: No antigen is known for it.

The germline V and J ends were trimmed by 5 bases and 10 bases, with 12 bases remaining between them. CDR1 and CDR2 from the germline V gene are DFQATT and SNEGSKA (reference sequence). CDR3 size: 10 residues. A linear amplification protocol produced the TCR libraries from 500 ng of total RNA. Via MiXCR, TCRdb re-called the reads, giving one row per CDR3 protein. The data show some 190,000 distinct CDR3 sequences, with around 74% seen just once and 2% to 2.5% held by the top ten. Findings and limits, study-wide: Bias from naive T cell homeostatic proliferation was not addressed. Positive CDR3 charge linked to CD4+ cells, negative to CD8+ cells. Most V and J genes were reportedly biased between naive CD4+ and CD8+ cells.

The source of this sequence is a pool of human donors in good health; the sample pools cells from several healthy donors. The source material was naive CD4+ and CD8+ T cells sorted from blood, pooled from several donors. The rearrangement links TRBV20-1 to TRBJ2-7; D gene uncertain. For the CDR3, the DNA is TGCAGTGCTCAACCGGTCCCACAGTACTTC. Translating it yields CSAQPVPQYF.